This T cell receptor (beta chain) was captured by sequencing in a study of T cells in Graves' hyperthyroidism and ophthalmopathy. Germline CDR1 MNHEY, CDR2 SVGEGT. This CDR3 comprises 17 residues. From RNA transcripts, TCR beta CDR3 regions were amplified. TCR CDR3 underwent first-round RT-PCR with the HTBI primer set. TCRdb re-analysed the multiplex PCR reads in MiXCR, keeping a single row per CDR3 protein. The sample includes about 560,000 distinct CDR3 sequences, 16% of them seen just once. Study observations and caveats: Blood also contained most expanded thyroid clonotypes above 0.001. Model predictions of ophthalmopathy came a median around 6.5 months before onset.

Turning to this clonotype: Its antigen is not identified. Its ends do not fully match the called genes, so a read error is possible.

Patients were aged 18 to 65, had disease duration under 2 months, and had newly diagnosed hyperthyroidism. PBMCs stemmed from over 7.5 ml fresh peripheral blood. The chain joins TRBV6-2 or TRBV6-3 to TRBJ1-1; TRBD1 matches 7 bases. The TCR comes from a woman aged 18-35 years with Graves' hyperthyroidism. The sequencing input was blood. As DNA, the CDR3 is TGTGCCAGCAGTTACTCAGGGGGCTACTCAATGAACACTGAAGCCTTCTTT. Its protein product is CASSYSGGYSMNTEAFF.